This TCR beta chain stems from a study of T cell responses to AZD1222 COVID-19 vaccine. Assay used: immunoSEQ multiplex PCR; TCRdb lists only in-frame clones, some missing. The table records roughly 190,000 clones, over 80% of them present only once. Comments on this clone: Its antigen is still unknown.

Study results and limitations: Nearly half of spike-specific TCRs reportedly target unmutated variant regions. Once two AZD1222 doses were given, Spike-specific TCR breadth and depth went up. Sampling that yielded the repertoires occurred only after the peak T cell response. Donors were largely white British and mainly female; clonal diversity was possibly underestimated.

CDR1 and CDR2 from the germline V gene are SEHNR and FQNEAQ (reference sequence). V was trimmed by 0 bases and J by 8 bases, leaving 10 bases between them. This CDR3 region has 13 residues. The chain recombines TRBV7-9 with TRBJ1-2; D is perhaps TRBD1 (5 bases). The TCR was taken from an adult in good health. The specimen was peripheral blood, collected on day 0 of AZD1222 vaccination. The chain's CDR3 is CASSLAGRGGYTF. CDR3 DNA sequence: TGTGCCAGCAGCTTAGCGGGAAGGGGCGGCTACACCTTC.